A selection of T cell receptor beta chains follows, all from one sample in a study of T cell responses to AZD1222 COVID-19 vaccine. Generated by immunoSEQ multiplex PCR, the TCRdb table keeps only in-frame clones and is missing some. The profile shows 140,000 to 150,000 clones, about 94% of them singletons. The starting material was peripheral blood, obtained on day 0 of AZD1222 vaccination. Source of these receptors: an adult in good health. The conserved cysteine and the conserved F or W are not part of the CDR3 here. A D gene is named only where the DNA matches it firmly.

TRBJ2-1,-,TRBV12-3/TRBV12-4,ASSPRRSNEQF
TRBJ1-1,-,TRBV5-4,ASSSMNTEAF
TRBJ2-2,-,TRBV7-8,ASSLEASDNTGELF
TRBJ1-1,-,TRBV5-1,ASSLAEARGNTEAF
TRBJ2-3,-,TRBV12-5,ASGFGSSGITDTQY
TRBJ1-2,-,TRBV19,ASSTLLGWDGYT
TRBJ2-3,-,TRBV19,ASSHPSGAHTQY
TRBJ1-2,TRBD1,TRBV30,AWSVGQGVLKDGYT
TRBJ2-5,-,TRBV5-8,ASSGGRVVETQY
TRBJ2-7,TRBD2,TRBV5-1,ASSWGGNLEQY
TRBJ1-6,TRBD1,TRBV2,ASSETGDSPLH
TRBJ2-5,TRBD2,TRBV7-8,ASSPRLAGVETQY
TRBJ2-7,-,TRBV7-8,ASSLWGASYEQY
TRBJ1-2,TRBD1,TRBV20-1,SRRTGYGYT
TRBJ1-1,TRBD1,TRBV11-3,ASSLGQGSTEAF
TRBJ2-1,-,TRBV9,ASSPSLTYNEQF
TRBJ2-7,-,TRBV5-1,ASSLERDYEQY
TRBJ2-3,TRBD2,TRBV25-1,ASSETEREGATDTQY
TRBJ1-2,-,TRBV10-2,ASSEEGKFNYGYT
TRBJ1-4,TRBD1,TRBV9,ASSRDRGEEKLF
TRBJ1-6,-,TRBV3-1/TRBV3-2,ASSQDSQGNSPLH
TRBJ2-1,-,TRBV5-6,ASSGAGTGYNEQF
TRBJ1-1,-,TRBV2,ASRTANTEAF
TRBJ2-1,-,TRBV7-9,ASSLGGIQNEQF
TRBJ1-5,-,TRBV19,ASSIGVYSNQPQH
TRBJ2-1,-,TRBV2,ATNSYNEQF
TRBJ1-2,TRBD1,TRBV27,ASSLSYRQGAYGYT
TRBJ1-2,-,TRBV5-1,ASSLGGGGGYT
TRBJ1-2,TRBD1,TRBV3-1/TRBV3-2,ASSFTTGFYGYT
TRBJ2-7,TRBD1,TRBV5-1,ASSSRTGTYEQY
TRBJ1-1,TRBD1,TRBV4-1,ASSHLGQSMNTEAF
TRBJ2-7,-,TRBV5-3,ARSRKPSDVSYEQY
TRBJ2-1,TRBD2,TRBV15,ATSELAGYSYNEQF
TRBJ2-7,-,TRBV7-8,ASSQSRVRSYEQY
TRBJ2-2,-,TRBV6-5,ASSYADLGRPGELF
TRBJ1-1,-,TRBV7-9,ASSSTPVNTEAF
TRBJ1-5,-,TRBV6-5,ASSLGADNQPQH
TRBJ1-6,TRBD1,TRBV11-2,ASSLGWDRGVSPLH